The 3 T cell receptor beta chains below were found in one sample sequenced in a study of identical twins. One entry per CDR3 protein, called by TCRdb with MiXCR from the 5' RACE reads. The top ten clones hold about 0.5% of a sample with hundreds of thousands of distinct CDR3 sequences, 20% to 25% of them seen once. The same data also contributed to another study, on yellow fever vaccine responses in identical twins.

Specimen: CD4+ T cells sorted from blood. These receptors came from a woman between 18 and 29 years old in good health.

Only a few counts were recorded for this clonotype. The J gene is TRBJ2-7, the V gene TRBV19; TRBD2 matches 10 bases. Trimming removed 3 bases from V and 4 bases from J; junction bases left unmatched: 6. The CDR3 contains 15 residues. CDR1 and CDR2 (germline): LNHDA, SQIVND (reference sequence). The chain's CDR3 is CASSIGLAAQYEQYF. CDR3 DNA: TGTGCCAGTAGTATCGGACTAGCGGCCCAGTACGAGCAGTACTTC.

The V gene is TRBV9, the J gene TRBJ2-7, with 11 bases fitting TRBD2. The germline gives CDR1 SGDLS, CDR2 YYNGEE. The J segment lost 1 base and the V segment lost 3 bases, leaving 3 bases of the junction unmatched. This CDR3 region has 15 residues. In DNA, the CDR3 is TGTGCCAGCAGCGGGGGACTAGCGGAGTCCTACGAGCAGTACTTC. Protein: CASSGGLAESYEQYF.

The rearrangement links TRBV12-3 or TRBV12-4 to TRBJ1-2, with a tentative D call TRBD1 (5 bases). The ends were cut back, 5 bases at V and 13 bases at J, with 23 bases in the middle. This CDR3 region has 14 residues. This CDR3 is CASSGTVAREICTF. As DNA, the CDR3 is TGTGCCAGCAGTGGGACGGTCGCACGGGAGATTTGCACCTTC.